This T cell receptor beta chain was documented in a study of cytomegalovirus exposure and HLA in healthy donors. For the study at large: As an earlier analysis found, 180 million or so T cells yielded about 120 million unique TCR beta sequences. Study outcomes and limitations: Most TCR sequences showed up rarely, but some public TCRs showed up in many donors.

The table lists this clone with a few counts. Its target is not known. Per germline, CDR1 SGDLS and CDR2 YYNGEE. The CDR3 spans 13 residues. Unmatched junction bases numbered 6, after V lost 3 bases and J lost 14 bases. The PCR ran on 60 Vbeta and 13 Jbeta primers. TCRdb's table, derived via immunoSEQ multiplex PCR, lists solely in-frame clones and lacks some. The top ten clones hold under 4% of a sample with around 150,000 clones, roughly 83% of them seen once. The sequence was obtained from a human donor in good health. The sample consisted of PBMCs. The chain uses TRBV9 and TRBJ2-1; 12 nucleotides line up with TRBD2. CDR3 sequence reads: CASSGIPSGGEFF. The CDR3 nucleotides are TGTGCCAGCAGCGGGATTCCTAGCGGGGGGGAGTTCTTC. The full variable domain, completed using reference TRBV9 and TRBJ2-1, is DSGVTQTPKHLITATGQRVTLRCSPRSGDLSVYWYQQSLDQGLQFLIQYYNGEERAKGNILERFSAQQFPDLHSELNLSSLELGDSALYFCASSGIPSGGEFFGPGTRLTVL.